This T cell receptor beta chain originates from a study of human T cells and chemical hapten exposure. At the level of the study: Patch tests containing 0.01% DPC, applied to the upper back, were read at 6 days. The study, taken as a whole, reports: Versus controls, expanded TCRs had significantly more large CDR3 similarity clusters.

The sample holds many counts of this clonotype. Its specificity is not known. Time point indicated: pre-sensitization, week 0. Treatment reported: therapeutic diphenylcyclopropenone sensitization with weekly scalp DPC. TCRdb redid the calling of the RACE reads with MiXCR, one entry per CDR3 protein. The sample lists about 85,000 distinct CDR3 sequences, 8.5% seen once, with roughly 2.6% in the top ten. With 1 base removed from V and 3 bases from J, the gap between germline ends came to 10 bases. There are 15 residues in the CDR3. Germline lookup yields CDR1 MDHEN and CDR2 SYDVKM. Sequenced here: whole blood, sampled in connection with sensitization to the hapten diphenylcyclopropenone (DPC). This clonotype was obtained from a man aged 35 to 55 with alopecia areata. Some clones in this sample may be carry-over from other donors' samples. This chain links TRBV28 with TRBJ2-1, with a weak D call TRBD1 (6 bases). In DNA form, the CDR3 reads TGTGCCAGCAGTTTATATAAGGACAGCTACAATGAGCAGTTCTTC. Protein sequence: CASSLYKDSYNEQFF.